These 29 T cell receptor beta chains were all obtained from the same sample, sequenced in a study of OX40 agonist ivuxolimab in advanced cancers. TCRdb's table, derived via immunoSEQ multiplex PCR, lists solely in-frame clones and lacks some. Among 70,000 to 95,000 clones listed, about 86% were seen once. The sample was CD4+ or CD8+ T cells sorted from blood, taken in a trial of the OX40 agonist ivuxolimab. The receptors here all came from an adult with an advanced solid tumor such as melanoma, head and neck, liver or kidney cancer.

In DNA, the CDR3 is TGTGCCAGCAGCCTCGGGGGGGGTTCCTTTGGCTACACCTTC. It translates to CASSLGGGSFGYTF. The V call is TRBV27, the J call TRBJ1-2, with TRBD1 as a possible D gene (5 bases). The germline gives CDR1 MNHEY, CDR2 SMNVEV (reference sequence). The CDR3 runs to 14 residues. V gave up 6 bases and J gave up 7 bases, with 18 bases separating them.

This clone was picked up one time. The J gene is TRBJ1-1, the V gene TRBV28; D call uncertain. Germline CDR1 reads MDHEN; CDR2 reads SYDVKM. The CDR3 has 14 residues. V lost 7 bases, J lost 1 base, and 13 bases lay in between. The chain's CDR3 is CASTLRTPNTEAFF. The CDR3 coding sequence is TGTGCCAGCACCTTGAGGACCCCGAACACTGAAGCTTTCTTT.

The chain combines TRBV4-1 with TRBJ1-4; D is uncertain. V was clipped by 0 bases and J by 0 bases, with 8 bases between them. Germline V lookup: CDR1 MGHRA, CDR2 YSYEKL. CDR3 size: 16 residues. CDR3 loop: CASSQDRSATNEKLFF. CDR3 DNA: TGCGCCAGCAGCCAAGACAGATCAGCAACTAATGAAAAACTGTTTTTT.

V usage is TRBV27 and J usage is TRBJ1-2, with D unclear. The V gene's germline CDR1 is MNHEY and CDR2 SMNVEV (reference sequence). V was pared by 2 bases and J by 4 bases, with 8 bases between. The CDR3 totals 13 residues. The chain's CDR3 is CASSLDRFYGYTF. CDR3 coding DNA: TGTGCCAGCAGTTTAGACCGATTCTATGGCTACACCTTC.

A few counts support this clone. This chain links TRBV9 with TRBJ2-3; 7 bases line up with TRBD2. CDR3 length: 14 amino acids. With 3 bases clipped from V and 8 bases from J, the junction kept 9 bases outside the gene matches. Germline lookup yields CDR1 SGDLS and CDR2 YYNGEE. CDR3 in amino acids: CASSAGGVRPTQYF. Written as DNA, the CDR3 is TGTGCCAGCAGCGCGGGGGGAGTGCGCCCTACGCAGTATTTT. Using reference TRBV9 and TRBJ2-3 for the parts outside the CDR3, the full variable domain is DSGVTQTPKHLITATGQRVTLRCSPRSGDLSVYWYQQSLDQGLQFLIQYYNGEERAKGNILERFSAQQFPDLHSELNLSSLELGDSALYFCASSAGGVRPTQYFGPGTRLTVL.

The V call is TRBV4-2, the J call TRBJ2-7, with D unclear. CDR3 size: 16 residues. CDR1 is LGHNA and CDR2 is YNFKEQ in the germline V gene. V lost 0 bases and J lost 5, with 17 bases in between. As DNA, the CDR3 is TGTGCCAGCAGCCAAGATGCAACCTCACTCTTCAACGAGCAGTACTTC. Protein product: CASSQDATSLFNEQYF.

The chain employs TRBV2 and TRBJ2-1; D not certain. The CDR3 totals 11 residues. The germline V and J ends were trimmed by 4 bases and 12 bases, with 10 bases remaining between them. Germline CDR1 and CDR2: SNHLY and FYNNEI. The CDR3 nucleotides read TGTGCCAGCAGTGCTAACATGGCGCAGTTCTTC. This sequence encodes CASSANMAQFF. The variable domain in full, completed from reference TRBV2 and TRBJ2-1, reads EPEVTQTPSHQVTQMGQEVILRCVPISNHLYFYWYRQILGQKVEFLVSFYNNEISEKSEIFDDQFSVERPDGSNFTLKIRSTKLEDSAMYFCASSANMAQFFGPGTRLTVL.

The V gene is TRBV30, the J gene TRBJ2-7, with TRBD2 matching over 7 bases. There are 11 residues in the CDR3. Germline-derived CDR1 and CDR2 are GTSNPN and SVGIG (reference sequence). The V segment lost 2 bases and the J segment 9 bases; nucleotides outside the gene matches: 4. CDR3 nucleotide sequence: TGTGCCTGGAGTAGGGAGGGTTGGCAGTACTTC. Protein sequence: CAWSREGWQYF.

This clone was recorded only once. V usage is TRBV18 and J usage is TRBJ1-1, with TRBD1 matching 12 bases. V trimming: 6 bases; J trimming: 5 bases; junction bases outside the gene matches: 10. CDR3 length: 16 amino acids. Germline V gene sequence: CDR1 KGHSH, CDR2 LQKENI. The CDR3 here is CASSAGTGGAGTEAFF. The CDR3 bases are TGTGCCAGCTCGGCCGGGACAGGGGGCGCGGGAACTGAAGCTTTCTTT.

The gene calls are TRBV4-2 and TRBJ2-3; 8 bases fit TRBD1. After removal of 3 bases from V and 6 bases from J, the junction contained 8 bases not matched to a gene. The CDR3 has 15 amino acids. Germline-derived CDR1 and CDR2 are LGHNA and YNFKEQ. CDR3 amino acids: CASSQGGQGWDTQYF. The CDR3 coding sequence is TGTGCCAGCAGCCAGGGCGGACAGGGTTGGGATACGCAGTATTTT.

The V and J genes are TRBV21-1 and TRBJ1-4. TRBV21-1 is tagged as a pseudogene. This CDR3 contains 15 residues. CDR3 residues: CASSVSGVVAEKLFF. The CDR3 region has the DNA TGTGCCAGCAGCGTAAGCGGGGTAGTAGCTGAAAAACTGTTTTTT.

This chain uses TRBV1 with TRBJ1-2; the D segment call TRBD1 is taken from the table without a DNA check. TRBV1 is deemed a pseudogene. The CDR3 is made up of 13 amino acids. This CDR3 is CTSLGSGDYGYTF. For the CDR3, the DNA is TGCACCAGCCTTGGGTCAGGCGATTATGGCTACACCTTC.

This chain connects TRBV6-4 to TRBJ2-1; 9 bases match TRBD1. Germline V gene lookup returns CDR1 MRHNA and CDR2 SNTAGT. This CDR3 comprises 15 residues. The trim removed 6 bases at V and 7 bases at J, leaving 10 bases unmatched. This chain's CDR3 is CASRVEDRGYNEQFF. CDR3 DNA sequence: TGTGCCAGCAGAGTCGAGGACAGGGGTTATAATGAGCAGTTCTTC.

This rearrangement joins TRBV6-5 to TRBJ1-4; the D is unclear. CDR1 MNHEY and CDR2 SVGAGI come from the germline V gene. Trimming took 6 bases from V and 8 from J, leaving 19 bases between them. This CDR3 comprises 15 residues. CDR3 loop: CASSPGGEGGEKLFF. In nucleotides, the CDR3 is TGTGCCAGCAGCCCGGGCGGGGAGGGCGGAGAAAAACTGTTTTTT.

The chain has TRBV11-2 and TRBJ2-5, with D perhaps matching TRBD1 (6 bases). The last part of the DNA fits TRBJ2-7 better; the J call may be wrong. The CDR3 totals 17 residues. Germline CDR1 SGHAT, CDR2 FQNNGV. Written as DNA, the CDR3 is TGTGCCAGCAGTCCACTTCGAAGCTTGGGACATAGCTACGAGCAGTACTTC. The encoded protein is CASSPLRSLGHSYEQYF.

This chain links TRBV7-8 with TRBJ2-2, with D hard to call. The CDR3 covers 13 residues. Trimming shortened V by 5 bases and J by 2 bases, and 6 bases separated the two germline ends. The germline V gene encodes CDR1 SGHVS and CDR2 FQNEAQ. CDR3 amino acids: CASSPVNTGELFF. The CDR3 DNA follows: TGTGCCAGCAGCCCGGTAAACACCGGGGAGCTGTTTTTT.

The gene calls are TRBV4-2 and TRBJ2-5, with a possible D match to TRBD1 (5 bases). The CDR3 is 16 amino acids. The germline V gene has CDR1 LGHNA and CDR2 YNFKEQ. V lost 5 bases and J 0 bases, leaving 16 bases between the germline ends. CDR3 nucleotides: TGTGCCAGCAGCTCTCAGGGTGGAGCGTACCAAGAGACCCAGTACTTC. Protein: CASSSQGGAYQETQYF.

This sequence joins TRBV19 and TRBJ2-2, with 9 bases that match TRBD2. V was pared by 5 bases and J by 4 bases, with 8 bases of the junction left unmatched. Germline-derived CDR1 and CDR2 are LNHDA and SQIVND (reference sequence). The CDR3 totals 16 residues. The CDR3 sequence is CASSYLAGVSTGELFF. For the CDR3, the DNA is TGTGCCAGTAGTTACTTAGCGGGAGTATCCACCGGGGAGCTGTTTTTT.

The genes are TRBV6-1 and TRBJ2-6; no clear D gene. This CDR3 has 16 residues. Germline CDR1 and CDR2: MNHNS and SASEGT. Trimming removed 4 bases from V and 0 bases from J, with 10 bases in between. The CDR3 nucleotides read TGTGCCAGCAGTGCGCTACAATCCTCTGGGGCCAACGTCCTGACTTTC. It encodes CASSALQSSGANVLTF.

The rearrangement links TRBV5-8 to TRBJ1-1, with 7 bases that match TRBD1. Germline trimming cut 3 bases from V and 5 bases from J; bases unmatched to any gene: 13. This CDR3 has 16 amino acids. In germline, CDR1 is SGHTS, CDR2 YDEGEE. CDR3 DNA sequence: TGTGCCAGCAGCTGGGGGAGTCTACAGGGGAATACTGAAGCTTTCTTT. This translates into CASSWGSLQGNTEAFF.

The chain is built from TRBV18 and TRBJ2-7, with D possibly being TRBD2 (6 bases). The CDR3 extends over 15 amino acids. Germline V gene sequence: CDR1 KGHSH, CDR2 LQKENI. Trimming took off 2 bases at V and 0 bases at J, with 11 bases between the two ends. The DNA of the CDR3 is TGTGCCAGCTCACCAGGAGGGCAGAGCTCCTACGAGCAGTACTTC. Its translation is CASSPGGQSSYEQYF. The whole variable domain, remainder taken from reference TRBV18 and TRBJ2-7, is NAGVMQNPRHLVRRRGQEARLRCSPMKGHSHVYWYRQLPEEGLKFMVYLQKENIIDESGMPKERFSAEFPKEGPSILRIQQVVRGDSAAYFCASSPGGQSSYEQYFGPGTRLTVT.

The CDR3 here is CASSLDRGPEQYF. The DNA for the CDR3 is TGTGCCAGCAGCTTAGACAGGGGACCCGAGCAGTACTTC. This rearrangement joins TRBV7-2 to TRBJ2-7; 7 bases match TRBD1. The V gene's germline CDR1 is SGHTA and CDR2 FQGNSA. Germline trimming cut 1 base from V and 6 bases from J; bases unmatched to any gene: 3. This CDR3 contains 13 residues.

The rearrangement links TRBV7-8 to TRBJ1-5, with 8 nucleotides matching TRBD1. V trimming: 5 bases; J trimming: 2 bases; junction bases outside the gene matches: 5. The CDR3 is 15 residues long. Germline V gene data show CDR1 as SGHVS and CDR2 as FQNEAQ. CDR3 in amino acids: CASSLTTGGNQPQHF. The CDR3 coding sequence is TGTGCCAGCAGCCTTACGACAGGGGGCAATCAGCCCCAGCATTTT.

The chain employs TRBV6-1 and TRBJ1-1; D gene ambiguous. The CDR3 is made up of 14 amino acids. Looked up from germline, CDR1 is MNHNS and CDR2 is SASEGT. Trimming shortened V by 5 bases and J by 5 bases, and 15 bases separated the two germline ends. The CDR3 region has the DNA TGTGCCAGCAGTCCCACGGACTTCGTGACTGAAGCTTTCTTT. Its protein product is CASSPTDFVTEAFF.

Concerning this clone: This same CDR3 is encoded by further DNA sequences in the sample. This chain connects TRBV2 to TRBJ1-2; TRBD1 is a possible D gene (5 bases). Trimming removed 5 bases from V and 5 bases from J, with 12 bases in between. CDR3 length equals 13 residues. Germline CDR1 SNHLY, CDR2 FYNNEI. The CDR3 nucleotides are TGTGCCAGCAGTCCTACGGGGGGATATGGCTACACCTTC. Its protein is CASSPTGGYGYTF.

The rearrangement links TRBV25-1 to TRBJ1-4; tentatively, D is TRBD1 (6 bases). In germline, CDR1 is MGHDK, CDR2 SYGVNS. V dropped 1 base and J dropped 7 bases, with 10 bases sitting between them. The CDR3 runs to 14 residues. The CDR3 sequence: CASSELNRAEKLFF. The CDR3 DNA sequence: TGTGCCAGCAGTGAATTGAACAGGGCTGAAAAACTGTTTTTT.

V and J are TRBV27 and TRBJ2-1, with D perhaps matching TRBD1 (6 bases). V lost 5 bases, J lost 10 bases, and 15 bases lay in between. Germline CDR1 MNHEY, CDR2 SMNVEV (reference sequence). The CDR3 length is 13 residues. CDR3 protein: CASSRGGESEQFF. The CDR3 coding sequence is TGTGCCAGCAGTCGAGGGGGAGAGTCGGAGCAGTTCTTC.

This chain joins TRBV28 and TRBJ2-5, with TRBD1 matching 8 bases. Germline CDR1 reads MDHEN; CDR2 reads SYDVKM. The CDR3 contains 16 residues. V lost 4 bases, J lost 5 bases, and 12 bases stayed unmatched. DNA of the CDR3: TGTGCCAGCAGTTGGCGCAGGGGGCTGAGTGCTGAGACCCAGTACTTC. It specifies CASSWRRGLSAETQYF.

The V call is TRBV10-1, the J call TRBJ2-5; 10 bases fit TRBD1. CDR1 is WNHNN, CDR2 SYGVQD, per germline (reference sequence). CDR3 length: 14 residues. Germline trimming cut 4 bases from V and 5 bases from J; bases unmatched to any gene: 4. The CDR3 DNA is TGCGCCAGCAGTGGGACAGGGGGATCGGAGACCCAGTACTTC. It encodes CASSGTGGSETQYF.